This is a list of T cell receptor beta chains from one sample in a study of cytomegalovirus exposure and HLA in healthy donors. Only in-frame clones appear in the TCRdb table, and some are missing; sequencing was by immunoSEQ multiplex PCR. The top ten clones hold roughly 2% of a sample with 160,000 or so clones, around 79% of them seen once. The sample consisted of PBMCs. The receptors come from a man between 40 and 49 years old in good health and CMV-seronegative. CDR3s include the opening cysteine and the closing phenylalanine or tryptophan. The order of the fields is J gene, V gene, clone size, CDR3 protein. Size values are once, few and many counts, or a class for expanded clones, and some rows have none.

TRBJ1-5,TRBV28,NA,CASRRGSGPQHF
TRBJ2-2,TRBV5-4,NA,CASSPWTGGNTGELFF
TRBJ2-7,TRBV29-1,few,CSAQALAGGSEQYF
TRBJ1-2,TRBV27,once,CASSFGGAQYGYTF
TRBJ2-3,TRBV6-7,NA,CASSYLPTGRLEITQYF
TRBJ2-5,TRBV28,few,CASSLADRSGTQYF
TRBJ1-4,TRBV5-6,NA,CASSFYGNEKLFF
TRBJ2-2,TRBV7-2,NA,CASSSGLFRTGELFF
TRBJ1-5,TRBV19,NA,CASKSAFDQPQHF
TRBJ2-4,TRBV6-1,NA,CASSFRQGPWNSQYF
TRBJ2-2,TRBV19,NA,CASSVAGVTGELFF
TRBJ1-2,TRBV28,NA,CASSPTGGYNYGYTF
TRBJ1-5,TRBV11-2,NA,CASSLYPGGNQPQHF
TRBJ2-4,TRBV2,NA,CASNSGTNSQYF
TRBJ1-6,TRBV18,NA,CASSPSTVSSYNSPLHF
TRBJ2-1,TRBV28,NA,CASSSFGVDEQFF
TRBJ2-1,TRBV4-2,NA,CASSQDLRGRDEQFF
TRBJ2-7,TRBV28,NA,CASSSDRDLQRTFYEQYF
TRBJ2-1,TRBV19,NA,CASSIRSRKLADYNEQFF
TRBJ2-1,TRBV5-1,NA,CASSLRVAGGPSYNEQFF
TRBJ1-1,TRBV30,NA,CAGGHENTEAFF
TRBJ2-7,TRBV14,NA,CASSQDTGEQYF
TRBJ2-3,TRBV14,NA,CASSQSRGDRVSTLTQYF
TRBJ2-7,TRBV11-1,NA,CASNVGQGAFEQYF
TRBJ2-2,TRBV25-1,NA,CASSEAGVGELFF
TRBJ2-7,TRBV5-1,NA,CASSAETGWRYEQYF
TRBJ1-1,TRBV18,once,CASSPYHHRQSNTEAFF
TRBJ1-3,TRBV7-9,NA,CASSSRSSGNTIYF
TRBJ1-2,TRBV7-2,NA,CASSYSDRQTTPNYGYTF
TRBJ1-3,TRBV2,NA,CASSERQFSGNTIYF
TRBJ2-7,TRBV6-1,NA,CASRGDRGPSYEQYF
TRBJ2-7,TRBV11-1,NA,CASSTSSLITYEQYF
TRBJ2-7,TRBV28,once,CASRTSGQIAYEQYF
TRBJ1-1,TRBV6-1,NA,CASKEGSTEAFF
NA,TRBV27,NA,CASSFWGPSYEQYF
TRBJ2-7,TRBV10-3,NA,CAISASGSRYEQYF
TRBJ2-7,TRBV29-1,NA,CSGGQGTAYEQYF
TRBJ1-5,TRBV6-1,NA,CASRTGLLNNQPQHF
TRBJ1-2,TRBV6-1,NA,CASSGGVGGYTF
TRBJ2-5,TRBV5-4,NA,CASSLRTGGLGQETQYF
TRBJ2-7,TRBV27,NA,CASSLSGDEQYF